This T cell receptor (beta chain) was identified in a study of shared clonotypes between healthy human individuals. Study-wide results and caveats: Clonotype sharing across donors was expected to vary with sequencing depth. Naive CD4 clonotypes overlapped across a few donors at approximately 4.5%.

A deep-level run was used for the assay. Several immunoSEQ plates received, in even portions, the genomic DNA of each subset. Data came from immunoSEQ multiplex PCR; TCRdb stores just in-frame clones and leaves some out. Found here are just over 2,000,000 clones, roughly 95% of them singletons; the top ten hold more than 0.95%. Per germline, CDR1 SGHDT and CDR2 YYEEEE. This CDR3 is 14 amino acids long. In the naive CD8 group, cells lacked CD45RO and were positively selected for CCR7, so terminally differentiated effector memory CD45RA+ cells were left out. About this clone itself: Antigen specificity is unknown. An end of the junction differs from the germline gene, which may be a read error.

This sequence originates from a young man in good health. The sample consisted of naive CD8+ T cells sorted from blood. The chain links TRBV5-6 to TRBJ2-1, with 10 positions matching TRBD2. CDR3 protein: CASSDRTSGPPLIF. The CDR3, as DNA: TGTGCCAGCAGCGATCGGACTAGCGGCCCTCCTCTGATCTTC.